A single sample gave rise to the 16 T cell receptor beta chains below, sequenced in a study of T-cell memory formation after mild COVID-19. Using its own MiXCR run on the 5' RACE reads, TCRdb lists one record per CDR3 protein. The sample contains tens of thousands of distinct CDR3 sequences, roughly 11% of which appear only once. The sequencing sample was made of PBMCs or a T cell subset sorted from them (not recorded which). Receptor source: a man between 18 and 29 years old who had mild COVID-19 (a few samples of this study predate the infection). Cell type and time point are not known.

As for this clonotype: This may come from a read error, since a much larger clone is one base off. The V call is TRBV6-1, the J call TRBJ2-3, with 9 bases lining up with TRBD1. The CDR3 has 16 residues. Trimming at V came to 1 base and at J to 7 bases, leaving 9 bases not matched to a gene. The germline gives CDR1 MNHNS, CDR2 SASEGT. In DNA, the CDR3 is TGTGCCAGCAGTGAAGTTGACAGGGGGTATTTACATACGCAGTATTTT. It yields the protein CASSEVDRGYLHTQYF.

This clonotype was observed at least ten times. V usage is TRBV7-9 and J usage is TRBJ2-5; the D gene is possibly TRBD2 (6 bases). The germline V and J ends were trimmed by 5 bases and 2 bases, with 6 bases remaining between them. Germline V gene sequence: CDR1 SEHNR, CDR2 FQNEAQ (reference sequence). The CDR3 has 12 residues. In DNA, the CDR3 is TGTGCCAGCAGCCGGGGGCAAGAGACCCAGTACTTC. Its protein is CASSRGQETQYF.

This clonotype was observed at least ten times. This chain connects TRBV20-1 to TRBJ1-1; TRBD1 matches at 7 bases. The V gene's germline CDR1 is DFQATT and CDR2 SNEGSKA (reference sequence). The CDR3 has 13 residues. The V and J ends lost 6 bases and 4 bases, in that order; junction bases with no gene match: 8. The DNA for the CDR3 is TGCAGTGCCACCACAGGGGAGGCCACTGAAGCTTTCTTT. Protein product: CSATTGEATEAFF.

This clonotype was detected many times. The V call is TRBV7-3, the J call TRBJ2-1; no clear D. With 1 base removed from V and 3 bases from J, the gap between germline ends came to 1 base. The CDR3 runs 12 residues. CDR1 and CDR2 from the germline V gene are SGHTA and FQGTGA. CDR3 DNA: TGTGCCAGCAGCTTAAACTACAATGAGCAGTTCTTC. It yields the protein CASSLNYNEQFF.

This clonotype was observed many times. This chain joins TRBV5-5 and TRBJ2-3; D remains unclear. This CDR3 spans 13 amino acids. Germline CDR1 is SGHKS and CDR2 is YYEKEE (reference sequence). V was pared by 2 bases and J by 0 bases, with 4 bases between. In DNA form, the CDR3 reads TGTGCCAGCAGCTTCCCAAGCACAGATACGCAGTATTTT. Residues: CASSFPSTDTQYF.

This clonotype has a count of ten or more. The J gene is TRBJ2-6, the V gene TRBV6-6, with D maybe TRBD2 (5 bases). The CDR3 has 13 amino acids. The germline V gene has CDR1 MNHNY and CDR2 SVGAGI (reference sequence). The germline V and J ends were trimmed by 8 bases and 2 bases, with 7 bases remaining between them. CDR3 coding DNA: TGTGCCAGCTTGGGAGCTGGGGCCAACGTCCTGACTTTC. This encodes CASLGAGANVLTF.

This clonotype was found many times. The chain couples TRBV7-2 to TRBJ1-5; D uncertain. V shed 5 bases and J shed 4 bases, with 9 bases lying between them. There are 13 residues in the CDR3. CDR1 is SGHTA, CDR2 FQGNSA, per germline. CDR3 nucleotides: TGTGCCAGCAGCCCCGGTGGAAATCAGCCCCAGCATTTT. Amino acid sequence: CASSPGGNQPQHF.

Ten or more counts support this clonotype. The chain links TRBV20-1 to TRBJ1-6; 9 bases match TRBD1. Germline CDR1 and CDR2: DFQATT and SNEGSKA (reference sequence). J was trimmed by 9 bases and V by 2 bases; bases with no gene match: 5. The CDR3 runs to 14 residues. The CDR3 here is CSARPGTGFSPLHF. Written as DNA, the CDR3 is TGCAGTGCTAGACCTGGGACAGGGTTTTCACCCCTCCACTTT.

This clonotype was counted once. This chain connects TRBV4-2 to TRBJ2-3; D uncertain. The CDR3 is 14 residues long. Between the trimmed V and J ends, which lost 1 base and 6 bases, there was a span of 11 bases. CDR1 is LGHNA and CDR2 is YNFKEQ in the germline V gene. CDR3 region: CASSQGTYEDTQYF. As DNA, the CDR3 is TGTGCCAGCAGCCAAGGGACGTATGAGGATACGCAGTATTTT.

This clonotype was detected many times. CDR3 amino acids: CASSTLAGGTDTQYF. The CDR3 bases are TGTGCCAGCAGCACACTAGCGGGGGGCACAGATACGCAGTATTTT. The chain has TRBV3-1 and TRBJ2-3, with 11 bases identical to TRBD2. The germline V gene has CDR1 LGHDT and CDR2 YNNKEL (reference sequence). V gave up 5 bases and J gave up 1 base; unmatched junction bases: 2. The CDR3 totals 15 residues.

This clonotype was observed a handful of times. CDR3 DNA sequence: TGCAGTGAGCTGGCCGCGGGGGGGATGCCAGATACGCAGTATTTT. Protein product: CSELAAGGMPDTQYF. The V call is TRBV20-1, the J call TRBJ2-3, with 9 bases lining up with TRBD2. The germline CDR1 and CDR2 sequences are DFQATT and SNEGSKA (reference sequence). V lost 7 bases, J lost 4 bases, and 12 bases stayed unmatched. The CDR3 has 15 amino acids.

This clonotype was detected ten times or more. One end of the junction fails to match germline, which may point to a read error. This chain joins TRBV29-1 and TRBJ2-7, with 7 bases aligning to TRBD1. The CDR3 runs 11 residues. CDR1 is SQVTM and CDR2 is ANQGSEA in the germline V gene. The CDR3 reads CSVEDGDSADF. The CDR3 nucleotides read TGCAGCGTTGAAGATGGGGACAGCGCCGACTTC.

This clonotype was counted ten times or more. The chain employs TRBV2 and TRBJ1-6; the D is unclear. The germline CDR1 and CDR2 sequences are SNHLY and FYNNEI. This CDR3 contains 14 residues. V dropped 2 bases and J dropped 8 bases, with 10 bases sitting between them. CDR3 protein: CASSENGSYSPLHF. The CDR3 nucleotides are TGTGCCAGCAGTGAAAACGGCTCCTATTCACCCCTCCACTTT.

CDR3 loop: CASSSSTMVTSDEQYF. In DNA, the CDR3 is TGTGCCAGCAGCTCATCGACCATGGTTACATCCGACGAGCAGTACTTC. V and J are TRBV7-6 and TRBJ2-7; no clear D. This CDR3 region has 16 residues. Germline V gene data show CDR1 as SGHVS and CDR2 as FNYEAQ. Trimming stripped 4 bases from V and 5 bases from J, with 21 bases between.

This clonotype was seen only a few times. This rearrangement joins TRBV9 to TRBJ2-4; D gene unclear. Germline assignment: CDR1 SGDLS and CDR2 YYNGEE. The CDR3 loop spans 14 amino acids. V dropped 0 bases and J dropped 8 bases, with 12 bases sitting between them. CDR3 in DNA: TGTGCCAGCAGCGTAGGAAGGGATGGGGACATTCAGTACTTC. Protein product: CASSVGRDGDIQYF.

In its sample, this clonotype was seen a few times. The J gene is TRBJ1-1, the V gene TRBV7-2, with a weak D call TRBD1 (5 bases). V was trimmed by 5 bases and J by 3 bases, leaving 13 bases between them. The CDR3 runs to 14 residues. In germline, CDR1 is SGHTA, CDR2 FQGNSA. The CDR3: CASSPSGWDTEAFF. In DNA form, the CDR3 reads TGTGCCAGCAGCCCGTCAGGGTGGGACACTGAAGCTTTCTTT.